This TCR beta chain is drawn from a study of T cells expressing NK-cell markers. There are 15 residues in the CDR3. CDR1 and CDR2 (germline): SGHTA, FQGNSA. TCRdb reprocessed the 5' RACE reads, keeping one entry per CDR3 protein, no DNA. The data include around 260,000 distinct CDR3 sequences; the top ten clones carry more than 3.5%. The rearrangement uses TRBV7-2 and TRBJ1-3. Sample: blood T cells: a sorted CD56 or NKG2C T cell subset, CD4+ or CD8+ T cells, or bulk PBMC T cells (not recorded which). This sequence was found in a woman aged 18-70 years in good health. The CDR3: CASSSWDTSGNTIYF. The whole variable domain, remainder taken from reference TRBV7-2 and TRBJ1-3, is GAGVSQSPSNKVTEKGKDVELRCDPISGHTALYWYRQSLGQGLEFLIYFQGNSAPDKSGLPSDRFSAERTGGSVSTLTIQRTQQEDSAVYLCASSSWDTSGNTIYFGEGSWLTVV.